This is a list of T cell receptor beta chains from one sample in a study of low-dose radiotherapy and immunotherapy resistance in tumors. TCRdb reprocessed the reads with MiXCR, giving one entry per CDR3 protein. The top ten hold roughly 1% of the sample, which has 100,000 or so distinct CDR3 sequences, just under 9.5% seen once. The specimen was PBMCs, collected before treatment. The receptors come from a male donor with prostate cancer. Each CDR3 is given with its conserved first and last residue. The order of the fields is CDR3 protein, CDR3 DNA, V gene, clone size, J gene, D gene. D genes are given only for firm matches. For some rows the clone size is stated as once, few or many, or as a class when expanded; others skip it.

CATSPGQAQETQYF TGTGCCACCTCTCCGGGACAGGCGCAAGAGACCCAGTACTTC TRBV28 many TRBJ2-5 TRBD1
CATSDSPGRERNTQYF TGTGCCACCAGTGATTCTCCGGGACGGGAGCGGAATACGCAGTATTTT TRBV24-1 many TRBJ2-3 .
CAISESGAGTGTDTQYF TGTGCCATCAGTGAGTCGGGGGCCGGGACAGGCACAGATACGCAGTATTTT TRBV10-3 many TRBJ2-3 TRBD1
CASSPTAGEEQFF TGTGCCAGCAGCCCTACGGCGGGAGAGGAGCAGTTCTTC TRBV7-8 many TRBJ2-1 TRBD2
CASSQNYNEQFF TGTGCCAGCAGTCAGAACTACAATGAGCAGTTCTTC TRBV6-5 many TRBJ2-1 .
CASSPPNKLAGGPYTQYF TGTGCCAGCTCACCACCAAACAAACTAGCGGGAGGGCCATATACGCAGTATTTT TRBV18 many TRBJ2-3 TRBD2
CASSFQQGPNSPLHF TGTGCCAGCAGTTTCCAGCAGGGCCCAAATTCACCCCTCCACTTT TRBV28 many TRBJ1-6 .
CASSYPTGNSYEQYF TGTGCCAGCAGTTACCCAACAGGGAACTCCTACGAGCAGTACTTC TRBV6-8 many TRBJ2-7 .
CASSLGLGSSYEQYF TGTGCCAGCAGCTTAGGTCTAGGGAGCTCCTACGAGCAGTACTTC TRBV7-2 many TRBJ2-7 .
CASSLVSGGSNTGELFF TGTGCCAGCAGCTTGGTGTCAGGGGGATCCAACACCGGGGAGCTGTTTTTT TRBV5-4 few TRBJ2-2 TRBD1
CASSVHSSNTEAFF TGTGCCAGCAGTGTCCACAGCTCGAACACTGAAGCTTTCTTT TRBV2 many TRBJ1-1 .
CASSQAQQGNTIYF TGTGCCAGCAGCCAAGCACAGCAAGGAAACACCATATATTTT TRBV3-1 many TRBJ1-3 .
CASSQDHQAGYTF TGCGCCAGCAGCCAAGATCACCAAGCAGGCTACACCTTC TRBV4-3 many TRBJ1-2 .
CSAGRSRVVGELFF TGCAGTGCGGGGCGGTCTAGAGTGGTCGGGGAGCTGTTTTTT TRBV20-1 many TRBJ2-2 .
CASRQAGLAGAKRIAKNIQYF TGTGCCAGCAGACAGGCAGGTCTAGCGGGAGCCAAGAGGATAGCCAAAAACATTCAGTACTTC TRBV3-1 many TRBJ2-4 TRBD2
CASSRTGTGLGETQYF TGTGCCAGCAGTCGAACTGGAACAGGGTTGGGAGAGACCCAGTACTTC TRBV28 many TRBJ2-5 .
CASSPSHGFSPGNTIYF TGCGCCAGCAGCCCATCTCATGGGTTTTCCCCTGGAAACACCATATATTTT TRBV4-1 many TRBJ1-3 .
CASSYSLAYEQYF TGTGCCAGCAGTTACTCCCTGGCCTACGAGCAGTACTTC TRBV6-2/TRBV6-3 many TRBJ2-7 .
CASSRDWSYEGDEQFF TGTGCCAGCAGCCGGGACTGGAGCTACGAGGGTGATGAGCAGTTCTTC TRBV7-2 many TRBJ2-1 .
CASSLMEGAYNEQFF TGCGCCAGCAGCTTGATGGAGGGCGCCTACAATGAGCAGTTCTTC TRBV5-1 many TRBJ2-1 .
CSAREGPYNEQFF TGCAGTGCCCGTGAGGGCCCCTACAATGAGCAGTTCTTC TRBV20-1 . TRBJ2-1 .
CSVGVGGRSGANVLTF TGCAGCGTTGGAGTAGGCGGACGCTCTGGGGCCAACGTCCTGACTTTC TRBV29-1 many TRBJ2-6 .
CASSDWGESNEQFF TGTGCCAGCAGTGACTGGGGTGAGAGCAATGAGCAGTTCTTC TRBV6-4 many TRBJ2-1 .
CATSDTGLAGEQEQFF TGTGCCACCAGTGACACGGGACTAGCGGGAGAGCAGGAGCAGTTCTTC TRBV24-1 many TRBJ2-1 TRBD2
CSVEGGDVSYEQYF TGCAGCGTTGAAGGGGGGGACGTTTCCTACGAGCAGTACTTC TRBV29-1 many TRBJ2-7 .
CASNDRSSYNSPLHF TGTGCCAGCAATGACAGGAGCTCCTATAATTCACCCCTCCACTTT TRBV6-2/TRBV6-3 many TRBJ1-6 .
CASSLPPNEQFF TGTGCCAGCAGTTTACCCCCCAATGAGCAGTTCTTC TRBV27 . TRBJ2-1 .
CASSLSDLPFRETQYF TGCGCCAGCAGCTTGAGCGATCTGCCGTTTCGGGAGACCCAGTACTTC TRBV5-1 . TRBJ2-5 .
CANSQGPPSDTQYF TGCGCCAACAGCCAAGGACCCCCTTCAGATACGCAGTATTTT TRBV4-3 . TRBJ2-3 .
CASSYRLDSGANVLTF TGTGCCAGCAGTTACAGATTAGACTCTGGGGCCAACGTCCTGACTTTC TRBV6-5 many TRBJ2-6 .
CASSFRAPAFF TGTGCCAGCAGTTTCCGCGCTCCCGCTTTCTTT TRBV12-3/TRBV12-4 many TRBJ1-1 .
CASSQDRTSNYGYTF TGCGCCAGCAGCCAAGATCGGACGTCGAACTATGGCTACACCTTC TRBV4-3 many TRBJ1-2 .
CASSSSGRAGGHEQFF TGTGCCAGCAGTTCCAGCGGGAGGGCCGGGGGGCATGAGCAGTTCTTC TRBV12-3/TRBV12-4 . TRBJ2-1 TRBD2
CASMMGGAGELFFFF . TRBV19 . TRBJ2-2 .
CASSLAQGRTDTQYF TGTGCCAGCAGCTTAGCGCAGGGACGCACAGATACGCAGTATTTT TRBV7-2 many TRBJ2-3 .
CASSWGTVNTGELFF TGTGCCAGCAGTTGGGGGACAGTGAACACCGGGGAGCTGTTTTTT TRBV7-9 many TRBJ2-2 TRBD1
CASSPAGPLGSETQYF TGTGCCAGCAGTCCCGCCGGGCCCCTGGGGTCAGAGACCCAGTACTTC TRBV12-3/TRBV12-4 many TRBJ2-5 .
CSVQTGGSNQPQHF TGCAGCGTTCAGACAGGGGGGAGCAATCAGCCCCAGCATTTT TRBV29-1 many TRBJ1-5 TRBD1
CASSLPRGEETQYF TGTGCCAGCAGCTTGCCCAGGGGGGAGGAGACCCAGTACTTC TRBV5-6 many TRBJ2-5 .
CASSLGAGLNQPQHF TGTGCCAGCAGCTTAGGGGCGGGCCTCAATCAGCCCCAGCATTTT TRBV7-2 many TRBJ1-5 .
CASSGLGSGQYF TGTGCCAGCAGTGGGTTGGGTTCGGGGCAGTACTTC TRBV2 many TRBJ2-7 .
CASSGQVEKGYTF TGTGCCAGCAGCGGACAGGTTGAAAAGGGCTACACCTTC TRBV9 many TRBJ1-2 .
CASSHLGSIRPSEQFF TGTGCCAGCAGCCACCTCGGATCGATACGACCCAGTGAGCAGTTCTTC TRBV12-3/TRBV12-4 many TRBJ2-1 .
CASSYGAVSGNTLTQYF TGTGCCAGCAGTTATGGGGCCGTCAGCGGGAATACCCTTACGCAGTATTTT TRBV6-2/TRBV6-3 many TRBJ2-3 TRBD2
CASSQDLGSGATDTQYF TGTGCCAGCAGCCAAGATCTTGGGAGCGGCGCCACAGATACGCAGTATTTT TRBV3-1 many TRBJ2-3 .
CASSFGTGANEQYF TGTGCCAGCAGTTTTGGGACAGGAGCCAACGAGCAGTACTTC TRBV28 once TRBJ2-7 TRBD1
CASSIYLAGVSTGELFF TGTGCCAGTAGTATTTACCTAGCGGGAGTGAGTACCGGGGAGCTGTTTTTT TRBV19 many TRBJ2-2 TRBD2
CAISEDISNQPQHF TGTGCCATCAGTGAAGACATCAGCAATCAGCCCCAGCATTTT TRBV10-3 many TRBJ1-5 .